This T cell receptor beta chain was captured in a study of T cells after yellow fever vaccination. In the study overall: Fractions with few cells were prepared using SMART-Seq v4 Ultra Low Input. Study conclusions and caveats: Booster samples showed a return of most primary-vaccination clones (roughly 96% CD4, 70% to 90% CD8).

This clonotype showed up many times. What it recognizes is unknown. The CDR3 has 16 residues. The V gene end was trimmed by 2 bases and the J gene end by 2 bases; junction bases not matched to a gene: 7. In germline, CDR1 is SGHVS, CDR2 FQNEAQ. For TCR, cDNA came from 5'RACE template switching, which added a universal primer site and UMIs. A single record per CDR3 protein comes from TCRdb applying MiXCR to the 5' RACE reads. This sample has 25,000 to 35,000 distinct CDR3 sequences, with about 4.6% found just once. The source is a man aged 25-40 years who received the YFV17D yellow fever vaccine. The genes are TRBV7-8 and TRBJ2-7; 9 bases line up with TRBD2. The sample in question was CD8+ T cells sorted from PBMCs, obtained 5 days after the yellow fever booster vaccination. Here the CDR3 reads CASSLKTSGRTYEQYF. CDR3 DNA sequence: TGTGCCAGCAGCTTAAAGACTAGCGGACGGACCTACGAGCAGTACTTC. Supplemented by reference TRBV7-8 and TRBJ2-7, the full variable domain reads GAGVSQSPRYKVAKRGQDVALRCDPISGHVSLFWYQQALGQGPEFLTYFQNEAQLDKSGLPSDRFFAERPEGSVSTLKIQRTQQEDSAVYLCASSLKTSGRTYEQYFGPGTRLTVT.